This T cell receptor (beta chain) emerged from a study of vaccination and CD4 T cells after COVID-19. With the Oncomine TCR Beta short-read assay, DNA from cultured CD4+ T cells was sequenced. TCRdb re-called the PCR reads through MiXCR, storing one row per CDR3 protein. The sample includes about 17,000 distinct CDR3 sequences, around 59% seen only once; the top ten take more than 4.5%. With V trimmed by 4 bases and J by 3 bases, 2 bases remained unmatched. Germline V gene data show CDR1 as SEHNR and CDR2 as FQNEAQ (reference sequence). The CDR3 is 15 amino acids. Documented treatment: roughly ten-day PBMC culture with coronavirus spike peptide pools or control peptides (ViraFEST assay). As to this clonotype: Its specificity is not known.

Here the sequenced sample was CD4+ T cells from blood, cultured in vitro, taken after SARS-CoV-2 vaccination. The clonotype originates from a human donor who had recovered from COVID-19. This rearrangement joins TRBV7-9 to TRBJ1-6; 8 bases are a match to TRBD1. CDR3 loop: CASSSDRDYNSPLHF. CDR3 in DNA: TGTGCCAGCAGCTCGGACAGGGACTATAATTCACCCCTCCACTTT.